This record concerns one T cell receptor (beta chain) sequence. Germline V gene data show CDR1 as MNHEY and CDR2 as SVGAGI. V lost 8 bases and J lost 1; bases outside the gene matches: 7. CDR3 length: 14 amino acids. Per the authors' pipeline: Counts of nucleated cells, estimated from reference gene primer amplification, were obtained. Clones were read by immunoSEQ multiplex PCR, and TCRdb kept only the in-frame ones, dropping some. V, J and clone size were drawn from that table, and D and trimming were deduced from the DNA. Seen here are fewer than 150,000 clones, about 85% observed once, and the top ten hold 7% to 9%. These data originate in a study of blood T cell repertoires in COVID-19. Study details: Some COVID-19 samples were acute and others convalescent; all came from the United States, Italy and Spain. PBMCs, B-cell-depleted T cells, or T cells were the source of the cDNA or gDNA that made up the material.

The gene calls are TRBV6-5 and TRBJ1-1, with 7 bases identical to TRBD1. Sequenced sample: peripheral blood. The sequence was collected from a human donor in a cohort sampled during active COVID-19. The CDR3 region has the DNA TGTGCCAGCCGGCCAGGGGGGCAGAACACTGAAGCTTTCTTT. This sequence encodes CASRPGGQNTEAFF.